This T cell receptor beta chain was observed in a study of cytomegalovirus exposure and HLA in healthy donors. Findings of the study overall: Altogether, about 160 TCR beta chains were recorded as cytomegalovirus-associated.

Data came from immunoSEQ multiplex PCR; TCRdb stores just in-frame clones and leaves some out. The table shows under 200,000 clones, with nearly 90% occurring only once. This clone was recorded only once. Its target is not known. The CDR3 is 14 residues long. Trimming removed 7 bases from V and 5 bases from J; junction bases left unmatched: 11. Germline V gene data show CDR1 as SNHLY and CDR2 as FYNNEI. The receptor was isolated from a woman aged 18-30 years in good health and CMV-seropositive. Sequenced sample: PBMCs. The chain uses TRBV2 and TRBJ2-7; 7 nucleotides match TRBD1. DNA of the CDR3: TGTGCCAGCACACTGGAACAGGGGATCAACGAGCAGTACTTC. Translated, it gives CASTLEQGINEQYF. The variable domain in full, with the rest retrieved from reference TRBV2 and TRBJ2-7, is EPEVTQTPSHQVTQMGQEVILRCVPISNHLYFYWYRQILGQKVEFLVSFYNNEISEKSEIFDDQFSVERPDGSNFTLKIRSTKLEDSAMYFCASTLEQGINEQYFGPGTRLTVT.